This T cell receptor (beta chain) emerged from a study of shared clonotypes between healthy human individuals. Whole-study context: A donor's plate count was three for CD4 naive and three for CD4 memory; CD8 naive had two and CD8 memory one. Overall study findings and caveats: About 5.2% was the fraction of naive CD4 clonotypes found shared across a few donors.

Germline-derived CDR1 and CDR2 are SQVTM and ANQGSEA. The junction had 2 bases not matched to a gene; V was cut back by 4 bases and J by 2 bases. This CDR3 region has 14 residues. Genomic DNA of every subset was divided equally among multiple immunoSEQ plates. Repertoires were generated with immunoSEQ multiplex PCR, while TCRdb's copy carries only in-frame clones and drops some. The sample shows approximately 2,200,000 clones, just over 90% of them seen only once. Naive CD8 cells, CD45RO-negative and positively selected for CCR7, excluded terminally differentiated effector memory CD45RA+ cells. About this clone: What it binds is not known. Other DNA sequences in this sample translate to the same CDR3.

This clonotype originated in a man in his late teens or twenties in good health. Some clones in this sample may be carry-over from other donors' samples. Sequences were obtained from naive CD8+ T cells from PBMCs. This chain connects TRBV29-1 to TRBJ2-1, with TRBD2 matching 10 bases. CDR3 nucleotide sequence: TGCAGCGTTGGACTAGCGGGTACCTACAATGAGCAGTTCTTC. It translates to CSVGLAGTYNEQFF.